The rows below give T cell receptor beta chains drawn from one sample of a study of blood T cell repertoires in COVID-19. Profiling relied on immunoSEQ multiplex PCR, and the TCRdb table lists in-frame clones only, not all of them. The table lists a few hundred thousand clones, around nine tenths of them singletons. Sequenced input: PBMCs or T cells enriched from blood (not recorded which). The source is a woman aged 55 to 70 who had recovered from COVID-19. Each CDR3 is given with its conserved first and last residue. A D gene is named only where the DNA matches it firmly. The size field is filled for only some rows; it gives once, few, many or a size class.

>TRBV25-1|TRBJ2-3|NA|TRBD1
CASSGPRGQGDTQYF
TGTGCCAGCAGTGGACCCAGGGGGCAGGGAGATACGCAGTATTTT
>TRBV6-5|TRBJ2-7|once|TRBD2
CASNPTSGVYEQYF
TGTGCCAGCAACCCTACTAGCGGGGTTTACGAGCAGTACTTC
>TRBV5-5|TRBJ1-6|NA|NA
CASSSASSYNSPLHF
TGTGCCAGCAGCTCCGCCAGCTCCTATAATTCACCCCTCCACTTT
>TRBV28|TRBJ1-3|NA|NA
CASRWDNSGNTIYF
TGTGCCAGCAGATGGGACAACTCTGGAAACACCATATATTTT
>TRBV3-1/TRBV3-2|TRBJ1-6|few|NA
CASSQATGTNSPLHF
TGTGCCAGCAGCCAAGCCACAGGGACCAATTCACCCCTCCACTTT
>TRBV6-5|TRBJ1-1|NA|TRBD1
CASNPDRAVTEAFF
TGTGCCAGCAACCCGGACAGGGCGGTCACTGAAGCTTTCTTT
>TRBV19|TRBJ2-7|NA|TRBD1
CASSMGTGMDEQYF
TGTGCCAGTAGTATGGGGACAGGGATGGACGAGCAGTACTTC
>TRBV24-1|TRBJ2-3|NA|NA
CATSDWGGLGSTDTQYF
TGTGCCACCAGTGATTGGGGAGGCCTGGGTAGCACAGATACGCAGTATTTT
>TRBV7-2|TRBJ2-2|NA|TRBD2
CASSAMGLAGGTGELFF
TGTGCCAGCAGCGCTATGGGACTAGCGGGGGGCACCGGGGAGCTGTTTTTT
>TRBV5-1|TRBJ2-3|NA|NA
CASSRTTGWTDTQYF
TGCGCCAGCAGCCGAACAACAGGGTGGACAGATACGCAGTATTTT
>TRBV7-2|TRBJ2-5|NA|TRBD2
CASSTSGGAWETQYF
TGTGCCAGCAGCACCAGCGGGGGGGCCTGGGAGACCCAGTACTTC
>TRBV5-1|TRBJ2-1|NA|TRBD1
CASSPRTGSSYNEQFF
TGCGCCAGCAGCCCCCGGACAGGGAGCTCCTACAATGAGCAGTTCTTC
>TRBV5-1|TRBJ1-4|NA|NA
CASSLNIGEKLFF
TGCGCCAGCAGCTTGAACATCGGGGAAAAACTGTTTTTT
>TRBV6-5|TRBJ1-2|NA|TRBD1
CASSYSWTGEGYTF
TGTGCCAGCAGTTACTCCTGGACAGGGGAAGGCTACACCTTC
>TRBV3-1/TRBV3-2|TRBJ2-1|NA|TRBD2
CASSVLGTSVNEQFF
TGTGCCAGCAGCGTTTTGGGGACTAGCGTCAATGAGCAGTTCTTC
>TRBV7-8|TRBJ1-2|NA|TRBD1
CASSSRGQGYGYTF
TGTGCCAGCAGCTCACGGGGACAGGGGTATGGCTACACCTTC
>TRBV3-1/TRBV3-2|TRBJ2-2|NA|TRBD2
CASSRLAGGNGELFF
TGTGCCAGCAGCCGACTAGCGGGGGGGAACGGGGAGCTGTTTTTT
>TRBV2|TRBJ1-1|NA|NA
CASSVRRYQGNTEAFF
TGTGCCAGCAGTGTTCGTCGATATCAGGGGAACACTGAAGCTTTCTTT
>TRBV10-2|TRBJ1-5|NA|NA
CASSVIYNQPQHF
TGCGCCAGCAGTGTCATCTACAATCAGCCCCAGCATTTT
>TRBV2|TRBJ1-6|few|NA
CASSEREGPNSPLHF
TGTGCCAGCAGTGAACGGGAGGGGCCAAATTCACCCCTCCACTTT
>TRBV7-8|TRBJ2-5|NA|NA
CASSRGPQVGAQYF
TGTGCCAGCAGCCGCGGGCCCCAGGTAGGGGCCCAGTACTTC
>TRBV28|TRBJ1-6|few|NA
CASSTPGSSNSPLHF
TGTGCCAGCAGCACCCCGGGGTCCAGTAATTCACCCCTCCACTTT
>TRBV12-5|TRBJ2-2|NA|NA
CASGLVLDTTGELFF
TGTGCTAGTGGTTTGGTACTTGACACCACCGGGGAGCTGTTTTTT
>TRBV13|TRBJ1-1|NA|NA
CASSLYVGTEAFF
TGTGCCAGCAGCTTATATGTCGGGACTGAAGCTTTCTTT
>TRBV18|TRBJ1-1|NA|TRBD1
CASSFAGRLTGGEVEAFF
TGTGCCAGCTCTTTCGCGGGGCGTTTGACAGGGGGCGAAGTTGAAGCTTTCTTT
>TRBV6-4|TRBJ2-2|once|NA
CASSDSIVGTGELFF
TGTGCCAGCAGTGACAGTATAGTCGGCACCGGGGAGCTGTTTTTT